This T cell receptor (beta chain) is drawn from a study of lymphopenia after photon versus proton radiotherapy. The germline CDR1 and CDR2 sequences are LGHNA and YSLEER. The length of the CDR3 is 19 residues. The junction had 9 bases not matched to a gene; V was cut back by 0 bases and J by 3 bases. A note on this clone: Its antigen is still unknown.

General observations from the study: Post-nadir diversity loss with photons came from oligoclonal expansion, particularly CD8+ Temra cells.

Data came from immunoSEQ multiplex PCR; TCRdb stores just in-frame clones and leaves some out. Altogether roughly 25,000 clones are present, about 88% being singletons, with the ten largest covering under 0.9%. Sample: peripheral blood, taken from a patient treated with photon-based radiotherapy. This chain connects TRBV4-3 to TRBJ2-1; TRBD2 aligns across 12 bases. The clonotype originates from a woman in her 50s with cholangiocarcinoma. For the CDR3, the DNA is TGCGCCAGCAGCCAAGAGCTAGCGGGGGGGCCCGTTAGCTACAATGAGCAGTTCTTC. Its protein is CASSQELAGGPVSYNEQFF.